This T cell receptor beta chain originates from a study of shared clonotypes between healthy human individuals. Assay: immunoSEQ multiplex PCR; the TCRdb copy retains only in-frame clones and omits some. The data show some 2,000,000 clones, with approximately 94% seen just once and less than 0.15% held by the top ten. In the CD4+ fraction, cells were divided into CD45RA+ naive and CD45RA-negative memory subsets. As for this clone: What it binds is unknown.

The V end lost 7 bases, the J end lost 6 bases, and 8 bases lay between the germline ends. The CDR3 runs 11 residues. Germline values: CDR1 SGHRS, CDR2 YFSETQ. Study-wide points: The expectation was that sequencing depth would affect clonotype sharing among donors. Collection of samples was limited to blood; tissue repertoires likely differ. Naive subsets typically showed greater estimated richness than memory subsets.

J is TRBJ2-1 and V is TRBV5-1; D is undetermined. Specimen: naive CD4+ T cells sorted from blood. Indicated subset: CD45RA+ positively selected. The source of this sequence is a man aged 18 to 30 in good health. CDR3 region: CASAARNEQFF. CDR3 sequence (DNA): TGCGCCAGCGCGGCGCGCAATGAGCAGTTCTTC.